This section outlines one T cell receptor beta chain sequence together with its context. No antigen is known for it. The CDR3 is 11 residues long. The germline V gene has CDR1 DFQATT and CDR2 SNEGSKA (reference sequence). Trimming pared 6 bases from V and 5 bases from J, leaving 10 bases between. The data are from a study of PD-1 blockade in classical Hodgkin lymphoma. Study at large: Patients were infused with nivolumab 3 mg/kg every 2 weeks. Whole-study results and caveats: Exclusion was applied to patients who started nivolumab under 1 year after ASCT. Complete responders showed a baseline diversity that resembled the diversity of newly diagnosed patients.

Clones were read by immunoSEQ multiplex PCR, and TCRdb kept only the in-frame ones, dropping some. The table shows about 94,000 clones, with about 91% occurring only once. All patients experienced relapse after autologous stem cell transplantation, and brentuximab vedotin exposure was variable. This TCR derives from a human donor with classical Hodgkin lymphoma. This specimen consisted of peripheral blood mononuclear cells (PBMCs), obtained before the second cycle of nivolumab. This chain links TRBV20-1 with TRBJ2-5; D perhaps matches TRBD2 (7 bases). This chain's CDR3 is CSAEGGETQYF. The CDR3 DNA sequence: TGCAGTGCGGAGGGGGGGGAGACCCAGTACTTC.